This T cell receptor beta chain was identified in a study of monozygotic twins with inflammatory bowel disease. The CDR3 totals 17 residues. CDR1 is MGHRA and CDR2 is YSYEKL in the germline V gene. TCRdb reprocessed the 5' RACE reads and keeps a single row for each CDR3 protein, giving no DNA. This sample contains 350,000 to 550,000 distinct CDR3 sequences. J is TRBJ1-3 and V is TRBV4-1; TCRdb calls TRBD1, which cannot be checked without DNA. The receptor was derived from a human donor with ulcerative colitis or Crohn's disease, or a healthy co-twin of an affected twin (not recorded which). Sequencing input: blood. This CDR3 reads CASKGSRDPLSGNTIYF.